A single sample is the source of the 21 T cell receptor beta chains below, sequenced in a study of cytomegalovirus exposure and HLA in healthy donors. The PCR made use of 60 Vbeta and 13 Jbeta primers. Measured with immunoSEQ multiplex PCR; TCRdb has only the in-frame clones, and not every one. This table has under 200,000 clones, around 80% appearing once. Specimen: PBMCs. Every receptor here comes from a woman younger than 35 in good health and CMV-seronegative.

The rearrangement uses TRBV5-1 and TRBJ2-6; TRBD2 might be the D (6 bases). This CDR3 is built from 22 residues. Trimming removed 0 bases at V and 1 base at J, with 26 bases between. Germline CDR1 and CDR2: SGHRS and YFSETQ. DNA for the CDR3: TGCGCCAGCAGCTTGGCCGGCGTGGCTAGCGTGGCCTCAATTTCTGGGGCCAACGTCCTGACTTTC. This codes for CASSLAGVASVASISGANVLTF.

This clone was counted a few times. J is TRBJ2-7 and V is TRBV10-3; TRBD1 matches at 7 bases. The V and J ends lost 7 bases and 1 base, in that order; junction bases with no gene match: 4. Germline CDR1 ENHRY, CDR2 SYGVKD. CDR3 length: 13 residues. CDR3: CAITPTGSYEQYF. The DNA of the CDR3 is TGTGCCATCACCCCGACAGGGTCCTACGAGCAGTACTTC.

This chain links TRBV19 with TRBJ1-1; D is undetermined. Between the trimmed V and J ends, which lost 5 bases and 6 bases, there was a span of 16 bases. The CDR3 has 14 residues. Germline V gives CDR1 LNHDA, CDR2 SQIVND (reference sequence). CDR3 in amino acids: CASSSTRSLAEAFF. The CDR3 DNA is TGTGCCAGTAGTTCGACACGGTCTCTGGCTGAAGCTTTCTTT.

The chain joins TRBV28 to TRBJ1-3; D might be TRBD1 (6 bases). The germline V gene has CDR1 MDHEN and CDR2 SYDVKM. The CDR3 totals 17 residues. Trimming cost V 6 bases and J 0 bases, with 18 bases left between them. The CDR3 here is CASSSTGTKGSGNTIYF. CDR3 coding DNA: TGTGCCAGCAGCTCTACAGGGACCAAAGGCTCTGGAAACACCATATATTTT.

This rearrangement joins TRBV27 to TRBJ1-5; 7 bases agree with TRBD1. After removal of 5 bases from V and 5 bases from J, the junction contained 6 bases not matched to a gene. The CDR3 runs to 14 residues. CDR1 is MNHEY and CDR2 is SMNVEV in the germline V gene (reference sequence). CDR3 sequence (DNA): TGTGCCAGCAGTCCACGACAGGGTTATCAGCCCCAGCATTTT. Protein: CASSPRQGYQPQHF.

The rearrangement joins TRBV28 to TRBJ2-1; D is undetermined. V lost 6 bases to trimming and J lost 5 bases, with 17 bases between them. From germline, CDR1 is MDHEN and CDR2 SYDVKM. The CDR3 runs 15 residues. The DNA of the CDR3 is TGTGCCAGCAGCCTCGTTGCGCTCGACAACAATGAGCAGTTCTTC. It yields the protein CASSLVALDNNEQFF.

This chain joins TRBV2 and TRBJ2-3, with 11 bases matching TRBD2. The V gene's germline CDR1 is SNHLY and CDR2 FYNNEI. This CDR3 contains 14 residues. V shed 4 bases and J 4 bases; nucleotides not matched to a gene: 1. This CDR3 is CASSGLAGSDTQYF. The CDR3 DNA reads as TGTGCCAGCAGTGGACTAGCGGGGTCAGATACGCAGTATTTT.

This clone appeared a few times. The V gene is TRBV11-2, the J gene TRBJ2-4, with a tentative D call TRBD1 (5 bases). The V and J ends lost 1 base and 9 bases respectively, with 10 bases between them. This CDR3 is built from 13 residues. Germline V CDR1 and CDR2: SGHAT, FQNNGV. This chain's CDR3 is CASSLAGSVIQYF. The CDR3 coding sequence is TGTGCCAGCAGCTTAGCAGGGTCGGTCATTCAGTACTTC.

This chain joins TRBV10-1 and TRBJ2-7; 9 nucleotides agree with TRBD1. The germline gives CDR1 WNHNN, CDR2 SYGVQD (reference sequence). The CDR3 sequence is 16 residues long. V was clipped by 10 bases and J by 5 bases; unmatched bases: 18. The CDR3, as DNA: TGCGCCAATACTCACGTGAGGGGGACAGGGAAACACGAGCAGTACTTC. This gives the protein CANTHVRGTGKHEQYF.

The chain employs TRBV7-6 and TRBJ2-5; TRBD2 agrees at 13 bases. This CDR3 contains 16 residues. Per the germline V gene, CDR1 is SGHVS and CDR2 is FNYEAQ. Unmatched junction bases numbered 8, after V lost 5 bases and J lost 5 bases. CDR3 sequence: CASSVGLAGVAETQYF. DNA for the CDR3: TGTGCCAGCAGCGTCGGACTAGCGGGAGTGGCGGAGACCCAGTACTTC.

The rearrangement joins TRBV7-2 to TRBJ2-2, with 11 positions matching TRBD2. After removal of 5 bases from V and 1 base from J, the junction contained 6 bases not matched to a gene. The CDR3 totals 17 residues. The germline gives CDR1 SGHTA, CDR2 FQGNSA. DNA for the CDR3: TGTGCCAGCAGCACGGGACTAGCGGCCCTGAACACCGGGGAGCTGTTTTTT. Protein: CASSTGLAALNTGELFF. The full variable domain, rest sourced from reference TRBV7-2 and TRBJ2-2, is GAGVSQSPSNKVTEKGKDVELRCDPISGHTALYWYRQSLGQGLEFLIYFQGNSAPDKSGLPSDRFSAERTGGSVSTLTIQRTQQEDSAVYLCASSTGLAALNTGELFFGEGSRLTVL.

V is TRBV5-1 and J is TRBJ2-7, with D maybe TRBD2 (5 bases). Germline lookup yields CDR1 SGHRS and CDR2 YFSETQ. V was cut by 5 bases and J by 7 bases, with 13 bases left in between. This CDR3 has 12 residues. As DNA, the CDR3 is TGCGCCAGCAGTCCCGGGGTGGGGGAGCAGTACTTC. Its protein product is CASSPGVGEQYF.

The chain has TRBV5-1 and TRBJ2-1; possible D gene TRBD2, 5 bases. CDR3 size: 16 residues. Germline CDR1 is SGHRS and CDR2 is YFSETQ. Trimming left V 3 bases short and J 8 bases short, with 21 bases between. As DNA, the CDR3 is TGCGCCAGCAGCTATGAGAGCGGAGAACCTCCAGATGAGCAGTTCTTC. Its translation: CASSYESGEPPDEQFF.

The chain uses TRBV23-1 and TRBJ2-1; 9 nucleotides align to TRBD2. TRBV23-1 is recorded as an ORF, its role being uncertain. This CDR3 region has 16 residues. With 2 bases clipped from V and 8 bases from J, the junction kept 10 bases outside the gene matches. The CDR3 loop is CASSQLAGGLVDEQFF. CDR3 nucleotides: TGCGCCAGCAGTCAACTCGCGGGAGGGCTCGTGGATGAGCAGTTCTTC.

The J gene is TRBJ1-2, the V gene TRBV6-1; a possible D gene is TRBD1 (5 bases). The CDR3 runs to 15 residues. The V end was cut by 7 bases, the J end by 0 bases, with 15 bases between. CDR1 and CDR2 (germline): MNHNS, SASEGT. The CDR3 loop reads CASKPATATNYGYTF. The CDR3 nucleotides are TGTGCCAGCAAACCAGCGACAGCCACTAACTATGGCTACACCTTC.

The genes are TRBV19 and TRBJ1-2; TRBD1 aligns across 7 bases. CDR1 and CDR2 (germline): LNHDA, SQIVND (reference sequence). The CDR3 is made up of 14 amino acids. Unmatched junction bases numbered 4, after V lost 5 bases and J lost 1 base. CDR3 in DNA: TGTGCCAGTAGTTACGGGACAGTTAACTATGGCTACACCTTC. This encodes CASSYGTVNYGYTF.

This clone has more than one count but fewer than ten. The chain is built from TRBV6-5 and TRBJ2-1; TRBD1 matches at 7 bases. V trimming: 4 bases; J trimming: 2 bases; junction bases outside the gene matches: 2. Germline V lookup: CDR1 MNHEY, CDR2 SVGAGI. The CDR3 sequence is 14 residues long. In DNA form, the CDR3 reads TGTGCCAGCAGTTTAGGACAGGCCTACAATGAGCAGTTCTTC. This gives the protein CASSLGQAYNEQFF.

V and J are TRBV19 and TRBJ1-5; TRBD1 might be the D (6 bases). The germline V gene has CDR1 LNHDA and CDR2 SQIVND (reference sequence). V lost 5 bases, J lost 3 bases, and 17 bases lay in between. CDR3 length: 16 amino acids. Here the CDR3 DNA reads TGTGCCAGTAGTCGGGTCCATGGGGGACACAATCAGCCCCAGCATTTT. Its translation is CASSRVHGGHNQPQHF.

The CDR3 spells CASSLGLAGNEFF. The CDR3 nucleotides are TGCGCCAGCAGCTTGGGACTAGCGGGGAATGAGTTCTTC. The J gene is TRBJ2-1, the V gene TRBV5-1; 11 bases map to TRBD2. Germline V lookup: CDR1 SGHRS, CDR2 YFSETQ. V lost 0 bases and J lost 14; bases outside the gene matches: 4. This CDR3 region has 13 residues.

CDR3 DNA sequence: TGTGCCAGCAGCGTAGCAGGGACTAGCGGGAATGAGCAGTATTTT. The encoded protein is CASSVAGTSGNEQYF. The chain links TRBV9 to TRBJ2-3; 13 nucleotides line up with TRBD2. The CDR3 consists of 15 residues. The V gene's germline CDR1 is SGDLS and CDR2 YYNGEE. After removal of 0 bases from V and 11 bases from J, the junction contained 6 bases not matched to a gene. Looking up the rest from reference TRBV9 and TRBJ2-3 gives the full variable domain: DSGVTQTPKHLITATGQRVTLRCSPRSGDLSVYWYQQSLDQGLQFLIQYYNGEERAKGNILERFSAQQFPDLHSELNLSSLELGDSALYFCASSVAGTSGNEQYFGPGTRLTVL.

The rearrangement joins TRBV30 to TRBJ2-3, with D maybe TRBD2 (6 bases). Germline lookup yields CDR1 GTSNPN and CDR2 SVGIG (reference sequence). V gave up 8 bases and J gave up 0 bases, with 15 bases separating them. The CDR3 runs to 14 residues. The CDR3 DNA sequence: TGTGCCGGGTCTTCGGGGGTAAGCACAGATACGCAGTATTTT. Translated: CAGSSGVSTDTQYF.